This TCR beta chain was sequenced during a study of blood T cells in healthy people across ages. The CDR3 runs to 12 residues. In germline, CDR1 is DFQATT, CDR2 SNEGSKA (reference sequence). Trimming took off 3 bases at V and 4 bases at J, with 7 bases between the two ends. For the second PCR, which ran for about 7 to 11 cycles, a sample-barcoded 5' primer and a J-beta primer mix were used. TCRdb recomputed calls from the 5' RACE reads with MiXCR, one row per CDR3 protein. The table has 1.5 million to 2 million distinct CDR3 sequences, around 48% seen once. The sample consisted of blood. This sequence originates from a woman in her thirties or forties in good health. The genes are TRBV20-1 and TRBJ2-4; D unclear. The CDR3 nucleotides read TGCAGTGCTAGGTCCAGGAAAAACATTCAGTACTTC. Translation: CSARSRKNIQYF.